Shown below are 24 T cell receptor beta chains from a single sample sequenced in a study of beta chain features in type 1 diabetes. The entirety of the isolated RNA underwent reverse transcription, so expressed TCRB transcripts were sequenced. The data were produced by immunoSEQ multiplex PCR, yet TCRdb's version contains in-frame clones alone and is incomplete. The table has about 410,000 clones, approximately 14% seen once. The sample taken for sequencing was naive CD4+ T cells from blood. The receptors shown here come from a man in his thirties or forties in good health.

In this sample, this clone turned up a few times. The chain joins TRBV2 to TRBJ2-5; weak D call: TRBD2 (6 bases). The CDR3 consists of 12 residues. Germline CDR1 reads SNHLY; CDR2 reads FYNNEI. Trimming pared 6 bases from V and 6 bases from J, leaving 11 bases between. CDR3 DNA sequence: TGTGCCAGCAGGGAGGGCTCTCAGACCCAGTACTTC. Its protein is CASREGSQTQYF.

This clone was seen a handful of times. J is TRBJ2-7 and V is TRBV29-1; 11 bases match TRBD1. V shed 4 bases, J shed 6 bases, and the junction held 8 bases outside the gene matches. CDR1 and CDR2 (germline): SQVTM, ANQGSEA. The CDR3 is made up of 14 amino acids. Here the CDR3 DNA reads TGCAGCGTTGGGCGGGACAGGGGGGTCTCCGAGCAGTACTTC. Translated, it gives CSVGRDRGVSEQYF.

In its sample, this clone was seen many times. This sequence joins TRBV30 and TRBJ2-5, with D possibly being TRBD2 (5 bases). V was shortened by 0 bases and J by 9 bases, with 11 bases between the two germline ends. This CDR3 contains 12 residues. Germline-derived CDR1 and CDR2 are GTSNPN and SVGIG (reference sequence). CDR3 in DNA: TGTGCCTGGAGTGTAGGTACTAGGGCCCAGTACTTC. Its protein product is CAWSVGTRAQYF.

The sample holds a few counts of this clone. The chain carries TRBV6-5 and TRBJ2-1; 7 nucleotides match TRBD2. The V segment lost 2 bases and the J segment 2 bases; nucleotides outside the gene matches: 3. The CDR3 is 15 residues long. Looked up from germline, CDR1 is MNHEY and CDR2 is SVGAGI. The CDR3 here is CASSYAGVAYNEQFF. In nucleotides, the CDR3 is TGTGCCAGCAGTTACGCGGGAGTGGCCTACAATGAGCAGTTCTTC.

There are a few counts of this clone. The chain combines TRBV4-1 with TRBJ2-7; 9 nucleotides align to TRBD1. CDR3 length: 14 amino acids. J lost 5 bases, V lost 5 bases, and 7 bases had no gene match. Germline V gene lookup returns CDR1 MGHRA and CDR2 YSYEKL. In DNA form, the CDR3 reads TGCGCCAGCAGCAGGGACAGGGTATTCCACGAGCAGTACTTC. Protein sequence: CASSRDRVFHEQYF.

This clone was seen more than once but under ten times. V usage is TRBV15 and J usage is TRBJ2-6; D is perhaps TRBD1 (6 bases). The CDR3 is 17 amino acids. Germline CDR1 is LNHNV and CDR2 is YYDKDF (reference sequence). Trimming cost V 1 base and J 0 bases, with 10 bases left between them. The CDR3 here is CATSRVGHSSGANVLTF. CDR3 coding DNA: TGTGCCACCAGCAGAGTGGGACATTCCTCTGGGGCCAACGTCCTGACTTTC.

This clone was picked up a small number of times. The chain links TRBV30 to TRBJ1-1; D remains unclear. The V gene's germline CDR1 is GTSNPN and CDR2 SVGIG (reference sequence). Between the trimmed V and J ends, which lost 5 bases and 1 base, there was a span of 14 bases. This CDR3 comprises 14 residues. CDR3 protein: CAWGYPFPNTEAFF. DNA for the CDR3: TGTGCCTGGGGTTACCCCTTTCCGAACACTGAAGCTTTCTTT. The full variable domain, its missing parts supplied by reference TRBV30 and TRBJ1-1, is SQTIHQWPATLVQPVGSPLSLECTVEGTSNPNLYWYRQAAGRGLQLLFYSVGIGQISSEVPQNLSASRPQDRQFILSSKKLLLSDSGFYLCAWGYPFPNTEAFFGQGTRLTVV.

The chain links TRBV7-9 to TRBJ1-5; no clear D gene. Germline CDR1 SEHNR, CDR2 FQNEAQ (reference sequence). V was shortened by 3 bases and J by 2 bases, with 8 bases between the two germline ends. This CDR3 comprises 14 residues. In DNA form, the CDR3 reads TGTGCCAGCAGCTTCGGCAGCGGCAATCAGCCCCAGCATTTT. Its translation: CASSFGSGNQPQHF.

The rearrangement links TRBV7-8 to TRBJ2-1; D may be TRBD2 (5 bases). Germline CDR1 is SGHVS and CDR2 is FQNEAQ. The CDR3 sequence is 12 residues long. Trimming removed 3 bases at V and 7 bases at J, with 7 bases between. DNA for the CDR3: TGTGCCAGCAGCTTCACTAGTAATGAGCAGTTCTTC. It yields the protein CASSFTSNEQFF.

This chain uses TRBV4-1 with TRBJ1-5, with 7 bases lining up with TRBD1. Losses at the gene ends were 1 base for V and 2 bases for J; bases not matched to a gene: 2. The CDR3 has 15 amino acids. Germline values: CDR1 MGHRA, CDR2 YSYEKL. The CDR3 nucleotides read TGCGCCAGCAGCCAAGGTGGACAGGGCAATCAGCCCCAGCATTTT. Encoded protein: CASSQGGQGNQPQHF.

This clone has more than one count but fewer than ten. The genes are TRBV11-2 and TRBJ2-5; D uncertain. V dropped 3 bases and J dropped 4 bases, with 12 bases sitting between them. Germline V gene lookup returns CDR1 SGHAT and CDR2 FQNNGV. The CDR3 runs to 14 residues. CDR3 sequence (DNA): TGTGCCAGCAGCTTGGCCCCATCGGGAGAGACCCAGTACTTC. It translates to CASSLAPSGETQYF.

The V call is TRBV7-9, the J call TRBJ1-1; D not certain. Germline CDR1 and CDR2: SEHNR and FQNEAQ (reference sequence). Trimming took 3 bases from V and 4 from J, leaving 6 bases between them. The CDR3 runs 12 residues. CDR3 bases: TGTGCCAGCAGCTTCATTGGCACTGAAGCTTTCTTT. Translating gives CASSFIGTEAFF.

The chain combines TRBV5-6 with TRBJ2-1; TRBD2 aligns across 7 bases. Per germline, CDR1 SGHDT and CDR2 YYEEEE. The CDR3 consists of 17 residues. The V and J ends lost 1 base and 0 bases, in that order; junction bases with no gene match: 7. The CDR3 is CASSLLGGGGSYNEQFF. DNA of the CDR3: TGTGCCAGCAGCTTGCTTGGCGGGGGAGGCTCCTACAATGAGCAGTTCTTC. The full variable domain, in which reference TRBV5-6 and TRBJ2-1 provide the parts outside the CDR3, is DAGVTQSPTHLIKTRGQQVTLRCSPKSGHDTVSWYQQALGQGPQFIFQYYEEEERQRGNFPDRFSGHQFPNYSSELNVNALLLGDSALYLCASSLLGGGGSYNEQFFGPGTRLTVL.

This chain uses TRBV25-1 with TRBJ1-2; D uncertain. The V gene's germline CDR1 is MGHDK and CDR2 SYGVNS. The CDR3 sequence is 13 residues long. V dropped 4 bases and J dropped 0 bases, with 6 bases sitting between them. CDR3 DNA sequence: TGTGCCAGCAGTGTAGGCACTAACTATGGCTACACCTTC. It translates to CASSVGTNYGYTF.

This CDR3 is CASSLVIAGGLETQYF. CDR3 DNA: TGTGCCAGCAGCTTAGTGATAGCGGGAGGACTCGAGACCCAGTACTTC. The rearrangement links TRBV7-2 to TRBJ2-5, with 10 bases fitting TRBD2. CDR1 is SGHTA, CDR2 FQGNSA, per germline. This CDR3 comprises 16 residues. V dropped 1 base and J dropped 5; count of bases not matched to a gene: 7. The variable domain in full, completed from reference TRBV7-2 and TRBJ2-5, reads GAGVSQSPSNKVTEKGKDVELRCDPISGHTALYWYRQSLGQGLEFLIYFQGNSAPDKSGLPSDRFSAERTGGSVSTLTIQRTQQEDSAVYLCASSLVIAGGLETQYFGPGTRLLVL.

This clone was recorded a few times. This chain joins TRBV30 and TRBJ2-7; D gene unclear. This CDR3 is 13 amino acids long. V shed 1 base and J shed 3 bases, with 10 bases lying between them. Germline loops: CDR1 GTSNPN, CDR2 SVGIG (reference sequence). The CDR3 loop reads CAWSDDSVYEQYV. The CDR3 DNA reads TGTGCCTGGAGTGACGACTCTGTCTACGAGCAGTACGTC.

V gene TRBV7-8 combines with J gene TRBJ2-3; D unclear. V was shortened by 3 bases and J by 2 bases, with 9 bases between the two germline ends. The CDR3 contains 14 residues. CDR1 is SGHVS, CDR2 FQNEAQ, per germline. The CDR3 bases are TGTGCCAGCAGCTTCGACGTCTTCACAGATACGCAGTATTTT. This codes for CASSFDVFTDTQYF.

The rearrangement uses TRBV7-2 and TRBJ1-5; no reliable D call. CDR1 is SGHTA, CDR2 FQGNSA, per germline. V was pared by 3 bases and J by 4 bases, with 10 bases between. The CDR3 sequence is 14 residues long. The CDR3, as DNA: TGTGCCAGCAGCTTGGTGGCAACTAATCAGCCCCAGCATTTT. Its translation is CASSLVATNQPQHF.

This clone was counted a few times. V usage is TRBV18 and J usage is TRBJ1-2; D is uncertain. CDR1 and CDR2 from the germline V gene are KGHSH and LQKENI. Trimming pared 2 bases from V and 9 bases from J, leaving 13 bases between. The CDR3 runs to 13 residues. The CDR3 sequence: CASSPIKHGSYTF. For the CDR3, the DNA is TGTGCCAGCTCACCAATCAAGCACGGAAGCTACACCTTC.

The chain joins TRBV7-2 to TRBJ2-2; D is undetermined. Germline V lookup: CDR1 SGHTA, CDR2 FQGNSA. Trimming stripped 2 bases from V and 4 bases from J, with 8 bases between. The CDR3 totals 14 residues. This CDR3 is CASSLITPTGELFF. In DNA, the CDR3 is TGTGCCAGCAGCTTAATCACCCCCACCGGGGAGCTGTTTTTT.

The rearrangement joins TRBV19 to TRBJ2-3; D unclear. Looked up from germline, CDR1 is LNHDA and CDR2 is SQIVND (reference sequence). This CDR3 comprises 12 residues. The V gene lost 2 bases and the J gene lost 5 bases, with 5 bases spanning the gap. CDR3 nucleotide sequence: TGTGCCAGTAGTATAACTGTAGATACGCAGTATTTT. Protein sequence: CASSITVDTQYF.

The CDR3 region is CASSLADRVGYGYTF. CDR3 DNA sequence: TGCGCCAGCAGCTTAGCAGACAGGGTCGGATATGGCTACACCTTC. The chain joins TRBV5-1 to TRBJ1-2, with 7 bases matching TRBD1. V was pared by 2 bases and J by 5 bases, with 9 bases of the junction left unmatched. The CDR3 spans 15 residues. Germline lookup yields CDR1 SGHRS and CDR2 YFSETQ.

This chain uses TRBV9 with TRBJ2-3; D unresolved. V lost 0 bases, J lost 3 bases, and 8 bases lay in between. The CDR3 spans 14 residues. The V gene's germline CDR1 is SGDLS and CDR2 YYNGEE. This chain's CDR3 is CASSVGVGTDTQYF. The CDR3, as DNA: TGTGCCAGCAGCGTAGGGGTGGGAACAGATACGCAGTATTTT.

This clone was observed a few times. The chain is built from TRBV7-9 and TRBJ2-3; 8 bases line up with TRBD2. Germline CDR1 SEHNR, CDR2 FQNEAQ (reference sequence). This CDR3 is built from 15 residues. V dropped 5 bases and J dropped 0; count of bases not matched to a gene: 4. The CDR3 loop is CASSLTSASTDTQYF. CDR3 DNA: TGTGCCAGCAGCCTGACTAGCGCTAGCACAGATACGCAGTATTTT.